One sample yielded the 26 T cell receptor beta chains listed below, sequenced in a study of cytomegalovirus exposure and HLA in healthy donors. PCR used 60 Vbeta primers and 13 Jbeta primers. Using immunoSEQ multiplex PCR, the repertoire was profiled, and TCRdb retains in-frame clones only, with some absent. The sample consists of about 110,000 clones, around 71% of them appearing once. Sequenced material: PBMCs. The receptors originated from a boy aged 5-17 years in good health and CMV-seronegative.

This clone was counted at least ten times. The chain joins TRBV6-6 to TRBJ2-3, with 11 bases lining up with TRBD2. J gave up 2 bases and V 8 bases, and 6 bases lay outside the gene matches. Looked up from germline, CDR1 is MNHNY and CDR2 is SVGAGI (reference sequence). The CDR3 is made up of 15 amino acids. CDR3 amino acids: CASDASGGITDTQYF. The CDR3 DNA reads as TGTGCCAGCGATGCTAGCGGGGGGATCACAGATACGCAGTATTTT.

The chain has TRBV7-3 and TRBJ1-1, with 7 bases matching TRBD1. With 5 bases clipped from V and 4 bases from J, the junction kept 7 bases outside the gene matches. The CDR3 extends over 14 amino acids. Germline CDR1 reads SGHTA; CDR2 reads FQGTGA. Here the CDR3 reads CASSARGQGTEAFF. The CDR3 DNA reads TGTGCCAGCAGCGCGAGGGGGCAGGGCACTGAAGCTTTCTTT.

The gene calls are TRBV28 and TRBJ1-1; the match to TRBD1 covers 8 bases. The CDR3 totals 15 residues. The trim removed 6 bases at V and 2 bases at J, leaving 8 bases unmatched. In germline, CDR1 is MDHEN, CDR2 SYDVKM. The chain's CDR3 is CASRAPGTGNTEAFF. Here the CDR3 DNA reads TGTGCCAGCAGGGCTCCCGGGACAGGTAACACTGAAGCTTTCTTT.

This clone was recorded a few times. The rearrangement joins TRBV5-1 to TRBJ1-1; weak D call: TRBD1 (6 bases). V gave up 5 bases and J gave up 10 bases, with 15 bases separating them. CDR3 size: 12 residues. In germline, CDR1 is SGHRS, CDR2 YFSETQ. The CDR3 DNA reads TGCGCCAGCAGAGTAGACAGGTCGAGAGCTTTCTTT. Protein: CASRVDRSRAFF.

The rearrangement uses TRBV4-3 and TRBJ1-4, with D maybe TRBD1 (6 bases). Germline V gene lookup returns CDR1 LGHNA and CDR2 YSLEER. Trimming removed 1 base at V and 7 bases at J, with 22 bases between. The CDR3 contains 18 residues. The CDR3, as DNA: TGCGCCAGCAGCCAAGGGACAGTAAAAGGTGGAACGCGTGAAAAACTGTTTTTT. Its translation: CASSQGTVKGGTREKLFF.

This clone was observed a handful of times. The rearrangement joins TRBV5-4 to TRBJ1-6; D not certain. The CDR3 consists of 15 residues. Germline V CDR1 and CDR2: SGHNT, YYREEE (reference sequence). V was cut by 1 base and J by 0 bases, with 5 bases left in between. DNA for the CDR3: TGTGCCAGCAGCTTGACGAGCTCCTATAATTCACCCCTCCACTTT. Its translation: CASSLTSSYNSPLHF.

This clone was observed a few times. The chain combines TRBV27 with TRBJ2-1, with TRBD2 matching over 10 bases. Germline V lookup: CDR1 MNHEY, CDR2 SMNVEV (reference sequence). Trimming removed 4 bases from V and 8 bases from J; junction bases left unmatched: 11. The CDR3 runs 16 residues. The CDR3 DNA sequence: TGTGCCAGCAGTTCAATAGCGGGAGGTCGTCGCGATGAGCAGTTCTTC. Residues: CASSSIAGGRRDEQFF.

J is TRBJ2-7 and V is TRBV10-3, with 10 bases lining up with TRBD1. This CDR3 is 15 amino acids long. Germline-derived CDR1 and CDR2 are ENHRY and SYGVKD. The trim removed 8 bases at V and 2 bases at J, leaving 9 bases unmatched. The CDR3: CAIGPHGTGAYEQYF. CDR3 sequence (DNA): TGTGCCATCGGGCCCCACGGGACAGGGGCCTACGAGCAGTACTTC.

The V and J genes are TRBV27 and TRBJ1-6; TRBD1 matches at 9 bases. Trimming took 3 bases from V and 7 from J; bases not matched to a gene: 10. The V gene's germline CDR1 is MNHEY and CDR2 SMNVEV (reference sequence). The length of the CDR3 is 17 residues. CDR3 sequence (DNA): TGTGCCAGCAGTTTGAGGCGGGACAGGGCCATAAATTCACCCCTCCACTTT. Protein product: CASSLRRDRAINSPLHF.

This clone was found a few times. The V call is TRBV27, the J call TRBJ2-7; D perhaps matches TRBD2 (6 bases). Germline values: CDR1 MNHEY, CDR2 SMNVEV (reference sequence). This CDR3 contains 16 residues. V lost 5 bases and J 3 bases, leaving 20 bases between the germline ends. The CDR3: CASSPSSGEESYEQYF. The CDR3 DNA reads TGTGCCAGCAGTCCCAGTTCTGGGGAGGAGAGCTACGAGCAGTACTTC.

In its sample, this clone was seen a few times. The CDR3 region is CASSYRGLNTEAFF. The CDR3 DNA sequence: TGTGCCAGCAGTTACCGGGGGTTGAACACTGAAGCTTTCTTT. The chain joins TRBV6-5 to TRBJ1-1; a weak D match, TRBD1 (5 bases). Trimming stripped 2 bases from V and 0 bases from J, with 7 bases between. The CDR3 length is 14 residues. CDR1 is MNHEY, CDR2 SVGAGI, per germline.

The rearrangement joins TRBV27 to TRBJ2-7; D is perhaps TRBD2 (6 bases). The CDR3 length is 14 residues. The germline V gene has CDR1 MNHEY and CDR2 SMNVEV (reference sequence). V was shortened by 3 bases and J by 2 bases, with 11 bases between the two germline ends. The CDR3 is CASSFGRTTYEQYF. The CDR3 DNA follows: TGTGCCAGCAGTTTTGGGCGGACTACCTACGAGCAGTACTTC.

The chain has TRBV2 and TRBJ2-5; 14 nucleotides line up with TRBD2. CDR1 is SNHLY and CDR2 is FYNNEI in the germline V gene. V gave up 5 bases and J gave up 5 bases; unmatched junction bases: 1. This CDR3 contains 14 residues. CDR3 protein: CASSWTSGGETQYF. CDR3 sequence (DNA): TGTGCCAGCAGTTGGACTAGCGGGGGGGAGACCCAGTACTTC.

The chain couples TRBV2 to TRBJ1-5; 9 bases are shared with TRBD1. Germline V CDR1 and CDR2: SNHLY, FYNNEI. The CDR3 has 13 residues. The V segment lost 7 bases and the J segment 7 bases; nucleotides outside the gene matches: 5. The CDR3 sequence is CASNDRGWQPQHF. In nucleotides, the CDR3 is TGTGCCAGCAATGACAGGGGGTGGCAGCCCCAGCATTTT.

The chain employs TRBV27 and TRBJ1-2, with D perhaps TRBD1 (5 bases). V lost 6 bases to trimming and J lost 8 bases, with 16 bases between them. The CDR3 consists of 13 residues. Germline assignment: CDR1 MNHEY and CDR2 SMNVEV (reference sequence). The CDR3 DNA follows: TGTGCCAGCAGAACGGACACCATGGGCGGCTACACCTTC. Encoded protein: CASRTDTMGGYTF.

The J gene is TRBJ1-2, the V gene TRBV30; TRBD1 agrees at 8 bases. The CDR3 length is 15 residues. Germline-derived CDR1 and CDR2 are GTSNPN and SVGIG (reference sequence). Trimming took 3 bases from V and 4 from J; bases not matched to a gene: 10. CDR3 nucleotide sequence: TGTGCCTGGAGGGACTCGGACAGGGTGAGCTATGGCTACACCTTC. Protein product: CAWRDSDRVSYGYTF.

The CDR3 DNA follows: TGTGCCAGCAGAAAATCTAGCGGGGGAAGGTACGAGCAGTACTTC. Protein: CASRKSSGGRYEQYF. The chain recombines TRBV11-1 with TRBJ2-7; 10 nucleotides align to TRBD2. Germline loops: CDR1 SGHAT, CDR2 FQDESV (reference sequence). V shed 6 bases, J shed 4 bases, and the junction held 9 bases outside the gene matches. The CDR3 is 15 amino acids.

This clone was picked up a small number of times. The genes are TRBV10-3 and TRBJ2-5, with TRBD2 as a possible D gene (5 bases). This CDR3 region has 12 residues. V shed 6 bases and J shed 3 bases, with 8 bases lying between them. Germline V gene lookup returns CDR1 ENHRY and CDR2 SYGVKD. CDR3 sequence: CAIRGREETQYF. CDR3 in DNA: TGTGCCATCAGGGGGAGAGAAGAGACCCAGTACTTC.

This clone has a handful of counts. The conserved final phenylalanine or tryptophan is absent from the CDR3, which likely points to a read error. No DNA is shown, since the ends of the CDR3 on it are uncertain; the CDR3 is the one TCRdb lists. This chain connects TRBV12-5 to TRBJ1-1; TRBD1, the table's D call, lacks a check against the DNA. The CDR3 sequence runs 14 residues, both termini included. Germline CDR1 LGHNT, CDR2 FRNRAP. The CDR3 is CASGLRQGHTEALV.

CDR3 sequence: CASSLARGGEQYF. CDR3 in DNA: TGTGCCAGCAGCTTGGCCCGGGGAGGGGAGCAGTACTTC. The chain uses TRBV5-5 and TRBJ2-7, with 7 bases identical to TRBD2. The CDR3 is made up of 13 amino acids. V lost 0 bases and J lost 7; bases outside the gene matches: 4. Germline loops: CDR1 SGHKS, CDR2 YYEKEE (reference sequence).

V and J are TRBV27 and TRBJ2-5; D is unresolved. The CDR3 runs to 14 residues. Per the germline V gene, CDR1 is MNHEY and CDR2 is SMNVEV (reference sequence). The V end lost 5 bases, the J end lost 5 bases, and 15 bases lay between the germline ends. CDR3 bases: TGTGCCAGCAGTACCACACCCGCGGTGGAGACCCAGTACTTC. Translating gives CASSTTPAVETQYF.

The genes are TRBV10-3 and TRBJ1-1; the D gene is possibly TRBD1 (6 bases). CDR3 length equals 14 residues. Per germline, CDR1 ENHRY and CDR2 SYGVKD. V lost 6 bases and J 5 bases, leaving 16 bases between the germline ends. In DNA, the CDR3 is TGTGCCATCAGCCCCGTAGGGGGAGGGACTGAAGCTTTCTTT. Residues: CAISPVGGGTEAFF.

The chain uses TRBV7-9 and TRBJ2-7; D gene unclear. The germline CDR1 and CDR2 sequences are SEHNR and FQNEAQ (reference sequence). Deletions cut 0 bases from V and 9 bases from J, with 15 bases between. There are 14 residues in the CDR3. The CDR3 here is CASSLAIMGDGQYF. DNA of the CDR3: TGTGCCAGCAGCTTAGCGATTATGGGCGATGGGCAGTACTTC.

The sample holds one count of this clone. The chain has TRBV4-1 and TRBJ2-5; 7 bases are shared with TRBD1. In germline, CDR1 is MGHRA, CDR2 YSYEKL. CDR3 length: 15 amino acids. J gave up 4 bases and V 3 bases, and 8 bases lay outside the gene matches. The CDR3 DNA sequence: TGCGCCAGCAGCCACCAGACAGGGAGTTTAGAGACCCAGTACTTC. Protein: CASSHQTGSLETQYF.

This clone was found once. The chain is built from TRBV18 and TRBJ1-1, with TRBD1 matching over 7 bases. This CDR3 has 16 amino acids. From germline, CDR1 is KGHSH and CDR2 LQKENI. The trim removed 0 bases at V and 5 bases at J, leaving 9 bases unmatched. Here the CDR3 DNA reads TGTGCCAGCTCACCACCAGGGCAGGGGGGACGAACTGAAGCTTTCTTT. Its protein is CASSPPGQGGRTEAFF.

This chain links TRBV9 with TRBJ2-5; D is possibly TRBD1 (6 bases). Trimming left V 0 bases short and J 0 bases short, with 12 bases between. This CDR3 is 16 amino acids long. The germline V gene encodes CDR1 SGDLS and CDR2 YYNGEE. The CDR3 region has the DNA TGTGCCAGCAGCGTAGGTCGGACAGCCTACCAAGAGACCCAGTACTTC. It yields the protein CASSVGRTAYQETQYF. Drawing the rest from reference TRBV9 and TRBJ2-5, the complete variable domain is DSGVTQTPKHLITATGQRVTLRCSPRSGDLSVYWYQQSLDQGLQFLIQYYNGEERAKGNILERFSAQQFPDLHSELNLSSLELGDSALYFCASSVGRTAYQETQYFGPGTRLLVL.